This T cell receptor beta chain derives from a study of blood T cell repertoires in COVID-19. Study-wide context: COVID-19 samples from acute and convalescent phases originated in the United States, Italy and Spain. Nucleic acid was either cDNA or gDNA, and it came from T cells, B-cell-depleted T cells, or PBMCs.

Germline V lookup: CDR1 GTSNPN, CDR2 SVGIG (reference sequence). CDR3 length equals 15 residues. The ends lost 1 base at V and 7 bases at J; junction bases unmatched: 4. Original processing methods: Amplification of reference gene primers was used by the study to estimate nucleated cell counts. The assay was immunoSEQ multiplex PCR, and TCRdb's table has in-frame clones only and misses some. V, J and clone size are taken as reported in that table, and D and trimming were inferred from the DNA itself. Among tens of thousands of clones listed, approximately 86% were seen once. The sample was peripheral blood. The clonotype originates from an older man with acute or convalescent COVID-19. This chain connects TRBV30 to TRBJ1-6; TRBD1 matches 10 bases. The CDR3 sequence: CAWSARQGANSPLHF. CDR3 bases: TGTGCCTGGAGTGCGAGACAGGGGGCAAATTCACCCCTCCACTTT.